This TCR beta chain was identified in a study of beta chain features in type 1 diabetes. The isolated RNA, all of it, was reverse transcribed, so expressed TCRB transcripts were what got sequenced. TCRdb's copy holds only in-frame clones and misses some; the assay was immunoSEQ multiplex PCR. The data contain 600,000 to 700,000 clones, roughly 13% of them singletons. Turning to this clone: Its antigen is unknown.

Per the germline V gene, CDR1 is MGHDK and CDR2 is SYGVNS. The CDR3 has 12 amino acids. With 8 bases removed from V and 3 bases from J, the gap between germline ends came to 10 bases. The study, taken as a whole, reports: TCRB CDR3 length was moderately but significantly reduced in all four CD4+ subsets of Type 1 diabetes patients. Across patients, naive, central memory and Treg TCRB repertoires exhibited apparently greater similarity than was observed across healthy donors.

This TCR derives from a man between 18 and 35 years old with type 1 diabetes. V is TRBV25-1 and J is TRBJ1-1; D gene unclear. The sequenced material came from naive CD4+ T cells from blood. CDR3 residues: CASGPRDTEAFF. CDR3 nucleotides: TGTGCCAGCGGCCCCCGGGACACTGAAGCTTTCTTT.